The entry that follows covers one T cell receptor (beta chain) sequence. The PCR was carried out with 60 Vbeta primers and 13 Jbeta primers. Here immunoSEQ multiplex PCR was the method, and the copy in TCRdb shows in-frame clones only, minus some. The sample holds roughly 130,000 clones, 70% to 80% seen once. This record belongs to a study of cytomegalovirus exposure and HLA in healthy donors. Study at large: Most genotyped donors, 81% of fewer than 400, had Caucasian-associated genetic ancestry.

Germline V lookup: CDR1 SGHTA, CDR2 FQGNSA. The length of the CDR3 is 14 residues. This sequence originates from a female donor in good health and CMV-seronegative. Sample: PBMCs. The rearrangement links TRBV7-2 to TRBJ2-5; D remains ambiguous. The assigned J gene may be wrong: the sequence end matches TRBJ2-7 better. DNA for the CDR3: TGTGCCAGCAGCAAATCGATCGGTACCTACGAGCAGTACTTC. It codes for CASSKSIGTYEQYF.